This TCR beta chain was captured by sequencing in a study of CD8+ T cells in alopecia areata. Across the study: Female roughly 7-11-week-old C3H/HeJ recipients received skin from 6-12-month-old C3H/HeJ graft donors with spontaneous alopecia. Broader study findings: Shared TCR sequences were less clear between patients than in mice, possibly partly from HLA diversity. Scalp sequencing also captures normal skin's resident alphabeta T cells. Compared with normal scalp, lesional scalp had higher clonality and more expanded CD8+ clones.

V dropped 5 bases and J dropped 7 bases, with 9 bases sitting between them. The germline CDR1 and CDR2 sequences are NSQYPW and LRSPGD (reference sequence). The length of the CDR3 is 13 residues. Following extraction, RNA underwent reverse transcription to cDNA, which served as the sequencing template. Sequencing used immunoSEQ multiplex PCR; TCRdb keeps in-frame clones, though not all of them. Recorded here are over 250,000 clones, none singletons. A sort of pooled cutaneous lymph node cells used CD4, CD8alpha, NKG2D, NKG2ACE and other stains. Comments on this clone: Its antigen is unidentified. Genes and germline are mouse. The read falls 3 residues short of the CDR3 end, and the missing part is taken from the germline J gene. This sample includes further DNA sequences coding for the same CDR3.

Material for sequencing was CD4+ T cells sorted from a lymph node. This chain uses TRBV1 with TRBJ1-6, with D possibly TRBD1 on 6 matching bases. TRBJ1-6 is filed as an ORF, its function uncertain. The sequence was collected from a C3H/HeJ mouse with alopecia areata. Mouse strain MHC haplotype: H2-k. CDR3: CTCSPGQNSPLYF. The CDR3 bases that were read are TGCACCTGCAGTCCCGGACAGAATTCGCCC.